These 6 T cell receptor beta chains were all obtained from the same sample, sequenced in a study of vaccination and CD4 T cells after COVID-19. No antigen has been identified for these receptors. Cultured CD4+ T-cell DNA underwent Oncomine TCR Beta short-read sequencing. From the PCR reads, TCRdb called clonotypes with MiXCR, one entry per CDR3 protein. Of about 18,000 distinct CDR3 sequences in the sample, approximately 40% were seen once. The sample's treatment: approximately 9-day PBMC culture with coronavirus spike peptide pools or control peptides (ViraFEST assay). The sequences come from CD4+ T cells from blood, cultured in vitro, collected after SARS-CoV-2 vaccination. The receptor source for this set is a human donor who had recovered from COVID-19.

This sequence joins TRBV7-9 and TRBJ1-1, with a possible D match to TRBD1 (6 bases). V lost 4 bases to trimming and J lost 1 base, with 10 bases between them. The CDR3 length is 14 residues. Germline V gene sequence: CDR1 SEHNR, CDR2 FQNEAQ (reference sequence). CDR3 coding DNA: TGTGCCAGCAGCTCTCAACAGGGGAACACTGAAGCTTTCTTT. It is translated as CASSSQQGNTEAFF.

This chain connects TRBV5-4 to TRBJ1-2; D not resolved. The CDR3 totals 13 residues. Between the trimmed V and J ends, which lost 3 bases and 4 bases, there was a span of 10 bases. CDR1 SGHNT and CDR2 YYREEE come from the germline V gene (reference sequence). In nucleotides, the CDR3 is TGTGCCAGCAGCTCTCCTATCCTCTATGGCTACACCTTC. Amino acids: CASSSPILYGYTF.

This clonotype was picked up a small number of times. The V call is TRBV27, the J call TRBJ2-1; 9 positions agree with TRBD2. After removal of 5 bases from V and 8 bases from J, the junction contained 10 bases not matched to a gene. CDR3 length equals 15 residues. Germline lookup yields CDR1 MNHEY and CDR2 SMNVEV (reference sequence). The CDR3 sequence is CASSRREGREYEQFF. The CDR3 bases are TGTGCCAGCAGTAGGCGGGAGGGCCGGGAGTATGAGCAGTTCTTC.

This clonotype was detected a few times. The chain has TRBV7-2 and TRBJ1-6, with 9 positions matching TRBD1. This CDR3 is built from 17 residues. Trimming at V came to 7 bases and at J to 6 bases, leaving 13 bases not matched to a gene. The germline gives CDR1 SGHTA, CDR2 FQGNSA. The DNA for the CDR3 is TGTGCCAGCATCCTAGACCACCGGGACAGGGTTAATTCACCCCTCCACTTT. Translated, it gives CASILDHRDRVNSPLHF. The entire variable domain, with the rest obtained from reference TRBV7-2 and TRBJ1-6, is as follows: GAGVSQSPSNKVTEKGKDVELRCDPISGHTALYWYRQSLGQGLEFLIYFQGNSAPDKSGLPSDRFSAERTGGSVSTLTIQRTQQEDSAVYLCASILDHRDRVNSPLHFGNGTRLTVT.

This rearrangement joins TRBV30 to TRBJ1-1; 9 bases align to TRBD1. Germline V CDR1 and CDR2: GTSNPN, SVGIG (reference sequence). Germline trimming cut 1 base from V and 0 bases from J; bases unmatched to any gene: 0. This CDR3 region has 14 residues. CDR3 coding DNA: TGTGCCTGGAGTGACAGGGGGCTGAACACTGAAGCTTTCTTT. Amino acid sequence: CAWSDRGLNTEAFF.

The chain has TRBV19 and TRBJ1-6, with TRBD1 identical over 10 bases. The CDR3 consists of 15 residues. The germline gives CDR1 LNHDA, CDR2 SQIVND (reference sequence). J was trimmed by 9 bases and V by 4 bases; bases with no gene match: 6. This chain's CDR3 is CASSRGQGGGSPLHF. DNA for the CDR3: TGTGCCAGTAGTAGAGGACAGGGGGGTGGTTCACCCCTCCACTTT.